Listed here are 32 T cell receptor beta chains from one sample, sequenced in a study of T cells after yellow fever vaccination. Via MiXCR, TCRdb re-called the 5' RACE reads, giving one row per CDR3 protein. This sample yields 340,000 or so distinct CDR3 sequences, of which around 13% are seen a single time; 2.5% to 4% belongs to the top ten. The sequencing here drew on CD4+ T cells sorted from PBMCs, taken 15 days after the yellow fever booster vaccination. All receptors derive from a man between 18 and 35 years old who received the YFV17D yellow fever vaccine.

This clonotype was recorded a few times. The chain couples TRBV20-1 to TRBJ2-6; 9 positions agree with TRBD1. The germline V gene encodes CDR1 DFQATT and CDR2 SNEGSKA (reference sequence). The CDR3 contains 15 residues. The V and J ends lost 5 bases and 4 bases, in that order; junction bases with no gene match: 6. In DNA, the CDR3 is TGCAGTGCTGTACAGGGGGCCCGAGGGGCCAACGTCCTGACTTTC. Its protein is CSAVQGARGANVLTF.

The chain is built from TRBV11-2 and TRBJ2-2, with 12 bases lining up with TRBD2. This CDR3 is 16 amino acids long. Germline loops: CDR1 SGHAT, CDR2 FQNNGV. The J segment lost 6 bases and the V segment lost 6 bases, leaving 8 bases of the junction unmatched. The CDR3 sequence is CASRPWASGGAGELFF. CDR3 nucleotide sequence: TGTGCCAGCAGACCGTGGGCTAGCGGGGGGGCCGGGGAGCTGTTTTTT.

For the CDR3, the DNA is TGCAGCGTCGGCCGGGACAGTAGCACAGATACGCAGTATTTT. Residues: CSVGRDSSTDTQYF. The chain recombines TRBV29-1 with TRBJ2-3, with 7 bases aligning to TRBD1. CDR1 SQVTM and CDR2 ANQGSEA come from the germline V gene. There are 14 residues in the CDR3. The junction had 6 bases not matched to a gene; V was cut back by 6 bases and J by 0 bases.

There are a few counts of this clonotype. This chain joins TRBV29-1 and TRBJ2-6; 11 bases map to TRBD1. The CDR3 extends over 15 amino acids. The germline CDR1 and CDR2 sequences are SQVTM and ANQGSEA. With V trimmed by 6 bases and J by 0 bases, 1 base remained unmatched. The CDR3 sequence is CSVGTGGSGANVLTF. The CDR3 DNA sequence: TGCAGCGTGGGGACAGGGGGCTCTGGGGCCAACGTCCTGACTTTC. Variable domain in full (rest from reference TRBV29-1 and TRBJ2-6): SAVISQKPSRDICQRGTSLTIQCQVDSQVTMMFWYRQQPGQSLTLIATANQGSEATYESGFVIDKFPISRPNLTFSTLTVSNMSPEDSSIYLCSVGTGGSGANVLTFGAGSRLTVL.

This clonotype was seen a handful of times. The genes are TRBV5-1 and TRBJ1-4; D is unresolved. The CDR3 runs 13 residues. Germline-derived CDR1 and CDR2 are SGHRS and YFSETQ. V lost 2 bases and J 6 bases, leaving 8 bases between the germline ends. The CDR3 here is CASSLLPDEKLFF. In DNA form, the CDR3 reads TGCGCCAGCAGCTTACTTCCCGATGAAAAACTGTTTTTT.

This clonotype was counted at least ten times. This chain connects TRBV11-2 to TRBJ2-7; D may be TRBD1 (5 bases). Trimming removed 2 bases from V and 2 bases from J, with 13 bases in between. The germline V gene has CDR1 SGHAT and CDR2 FQNNGV. The CDR3 consists of 15 residues. The CDR3 protein is CASSLSVGETYEQYF. The CDR3 bases are TGTGCCAGCAGCTTATCAGTAGGGGAAACCTACGAGCAGTACTTC.

This clonotype has a handful of counts. The chain recombines TRBV6-6 with TRBJ1-1; 8 nucleotides agree with TRBD1. With 4 bases clipped from V and 1 base from J, the junction kept 2 bases outside the gene matches. CDR1 MNHNY and CDR2 SVGAGI come from the germline V gene (reference sequence). This CDR3 comprises 14 residues. The CDR3, as DNA: TGTGCCAGCAGTTGGACAGGGAGGAACACTGAAGCTTTCTTT. This gives the protein CASSWTGRNTEAFF.

This clonotype was seen a few times. The V gene is TRBV6-2 or TRBV6-3, the J gene TRBJ2-6; D unclear. Germline CDR1 reads MNHEY; CDR2 reads SVGEGT. V was cut by 4 bases and J by 7 bases, with 2 bases left in between. CDR3 length: 11 amino acids. The CDR3 sequence is CASSSANVLTF. Written as DNA, the CDR3 is TGTGCCAGCAGTTCTGCCAACGTCCTGACTTTC.

The DNA of the CDR3 is TGCGCCAGCAGTGAGTATGGGAAAGGGAACACTGAAGCTTTCTTT. Translated: CASSEYGKGNTEAFF. This sequence joins TRBV10-1 and TRBJ1-1; D call uncertain. Germline V CDR1 and CDR2: WNHNN, SYGVQD (reference sequence). The CDR3 loop spans 15 amino acids. The V end was cut by 1 base, the J end by 1 base, with 10 bases between.

This chain connects TRBV20-1 to TRBJ2-4; D remains unclear. The CDR3 extends over 14 amino acids. Germline values: CDR1 DFQATT, CDR2 SNEGSKA (reference sequence). Trimming removed 6 bases at V and 0 bases at J, with 12 bases between. The CDR3: CSAPDGPAKNIQYF. The CDR3 nucleotides read TGCAGTGCCCCCGATGGGCCAGCCAAAAACATTCAGTACTTC.

This clonotype was seen at least ten times. The chain couples TRBV5-1 to TRBJ2-2; 10 bases are shared with TRBD1. From germline, CDR1 is SGHRS and CDR2 YFSETQ. The J segment lost 6 bases and the V segment lost 4 bases, leaving 3 bases of the junction unmatched. The CDR3 has 14 amino acids. The DNA of the CDR3 is TGCGCCAGCAGCGAGGGGACAGGGGCCGGGGAGCTGTTTTTT. Translation: CASSEGTGAGELFF.

In its sample, this clonotype was seen a few times. This sequence joins TRBV7-6 and TRBJ1-3; the match to TRBD1 covers 8 bases. Germline loops: CDR1 SGHVS, CDR2 FNYEAQ. This CDR3 is built from 16 residues. The trim removed 0 bases at V and 0 bases at J, leaving 1 base unmatched. CDR3 sequence: CASSLAGTGSGNTIYF. CDR3 DNA sequence: TGTGCCAGCAGCTTAGCAGGGACAGGCTCTGGAAACACCATATATTTT.

The chain employs TRBV20-1 and TRBJ2-6; TRBD1 aligns across 7 bases. The CDR3 loop spans 16 amino acids. Per the germline V gene, CDR1 is DFQATT and CDR2 is SNEGSKA (reference sequence). The junction had 8 bases not matched to a gene; V was cut back by 6 bases and J by 0 bases. The CDR3 DNA follows: TGCAGTGCCTGGGGACAGTTCCGCTCTGGGGCCAACGTCCTGACTTTC. Protein: CSAWGQFRSGANVLTF.

This sequence joins TRBV2 and TRBJ1-5, with TRBD1 as a possible D gene (6 bases). Germline CDR1 SNHLY, CDR2 FYNNEI. Between the trimmed V and J ends, which lost 5 bases and 7 bases, there was a span of 15 bases. The CDR3 spans 14 residues. This CDR3 reads CASSPEGGRQPQHF. DNA for the CDR3: TGTGCCAGCAGTCCGGAGGGGGGACGGCAGCCCCAGCATTTT.

The chain employs TRBV7-2 and TRBJ2-3; TRBD2 matches 8 bases. CDR1 is SGHTA and CDR2 is FQGNSA in the germline V gene. The length of the CDR3 is 16 residues. Trimming at V came to 1 base and at J to 0 bases, leaving 3 bases not matched to a gene. In DNA form, the CDR3 reads TGTGCCAGCAGCTTAGGACTAGCGACTAGCACAGATACGCAGTATTTT. Translated, it gives CASSLGLATSTDTQYF. The full variable domain, its missing parts supplied by reference TRBV7-2 and TRBJ2-3, is GAGVSQSPSNKVTEKGKDVELRCDPISGHTALYWYRQSLGQGLEFLIYFQGNSAPDKSGLPSDRFSAERTGGSVSTLTIQRTQQEDSAVYLCASSLGLATSTDTQYFGPGTRLTVL.

This chain connects TRBV6-6 to TRBJ1-2, with D perhaps TRBD1 (6 bases). Germline values: CDR1 MNHNY, CDR2 SVGAGI (reference sequence). The CDR3 is made up of 13 amino acids. V lost 4 bases and J 2 bases, leaving 8 bases between the germline ends. In nucleotides, the CDR3 is TGTGCCAGCAGTTGGGGGCCAAACTATGGCTACACCTTC. As protein: CASSWGPNYGYTF.

This clonotype was observed a few times. The chain carries TRBV19 and TRBJ2-3; D perhaps matches TRBD2 (5 bases). This CDR3 has 13 amino acids. V lost 6 bases and J 5 bases, leaving 12 bases between the germline ends. Germline lookup yields CDR1 LNHDA and CDR2 SQIVND (reference sequence). CDR3 DNA sequence: TGTGCCAGTAGCCTGCAACGGGAAGATACGCAGTATTTT. Its translation: CASSLQREDTQYF.

In its sample, this clonotype was seen many times. The genes are TRBV5-4 and TRBJ2-3; 9 nucleotides align to TRBD2. CDR1 is SGHNT, CDR2 YYREEE, per germline (reference sequence). Trimming took 0 bases from V and 5 from J; bases not matched to a gene: 1. The CDR3 is 14 amino acids. In DNA, the CDR3 is TGTGCCAGCAGCTTGGCTAGCGGGGAAGATACGCAGTATTTT. This encodes CASSLASGEDTQYF.

This clonotype came up a few times. The V call is TRBV6-5, the J call TRBJ1-2; D unclear. The CDR3 has 15 residues. V was trimmed by 2 bases and J by 2 bases, leaving 12 bases between them. The germline CDR1 and CDR2 sequences are MNHEY and SVGAGI. CDR3 nucleotide sequence: TGTGCCAGCAGTTACGTCGCTACGCCCAACTATGGCTACACCTTC. Translation: CASSYVATPNYGYTF.

This clonotype has more than one count but fewer than ten. The chain recombines TRBV5-6 with TRBJ2-7; possible D gene TRBD1, 5 bases. V gave up 3 bases and J gave up 2 bases, with 18 bases separating them. Germline V CDR1 and CDR2: SGHDT, YYEEEE. The CDR3 is 16 amino acids. The CDR3: CASSSVDATGAYEQYF. CDR3 in DNA: TGTGCCAGCAGCTCGGTCGATGCCACAGGAGCCTACGAGCAGTACTTC.

The rearrangement joins TRBV2 to TRBJ2-7; the D gene is possibly TRBD1 (6 bases). CDR1 is SNHLY, CDR2 FYNNEI, per germline. V dropped 5 bases and J dropped 8 bases, with 10 bases sitting between them. This CDR3 is 11 amino acids long. The CDR3 coding sequence is TGTGCCAGCAGTTATGACAGGAAGCAGTACTTC. Its protein is CASSYDRKQYF. Drawing the rest from reference TRBV2 and TRBJ2-7, the complete variable domain is EPEVTQTPSHQVTQMGQEVILRCVPISNHLYFYWYRQILGQKVEFLVSFYNNEISEKSEIFDDQFSVERPDGSNFTLKIRSTKLEDSAMYFCASSYDRKQYFGPGTRLTVT.

This clonotype was counted only a few times. The chain has TRBV6-2 or TRBV6-3 and TRBJ1-5; D unresolved. The CDR3 covers 16 residues. The germline gives CDR1 MNHEY, CDR2 SVGEGT. The V and J ends lost 2 bases and 1 base respectively, with 12 bases between them. Here the CDR3 DNA reads TGTGCCAGCAGTTACCCTCTCGACGAGAGCAATCAGCCCCAGCATTTT. Encoded protein: CASSYPLDESNQPQHF.

The chain carries TRBV7-8 and TRBJ1-5; D gene uncertain. The V end lost 0 bases, the J end lost 9 bases, and 12 bases lay between the germline ends. Looked up from germline, CDR1 is SGHVS and CDR2 is FQNEAQ. The CDR3 has 14 amino acids. The CDR3 coding sequence is TGTGCCAGCAGCTTAGCGAGGGTAGAGTGGCCCCAGCATTTT. Translating it yields CASSLARVEWPQHF.

The chain couples TRBV12-3 or TRBV12-4 to TRBJ1-4; D is unresolved. The V end lost 8 bases, the J end lost 4 bases, and 14 bases lay between the germline ends. CDR3 length equals 14 residues. CDR3 in amino acids: CASSPGIFNEKLFF. The CDR3 nucleotides are TGTGCCAGCTCACCTGGGATATTTAATGAAAAACTGTTTTTT.

The gene calls are TRBV7-2 and TRBJ2-3; 13 bases line up with TRBD2. The CDR3 runs 19 residues. V lost 5 bases, J lost 2 bases, and 13 bases stayed unmatched. Germline values: CDR1 SGHTA, CDR2 FQGNSA. This CDR3 is CASSPRGVTSGGLTDTQYF. The DNA for the CDR3 is TGTGCCAGCAGCCCCCGGGGGGTGACTAGCGGGGGGCTCACAGATACGCAGTATTTT. Full variable domain (remainder filled in from reference TRBV7-2 and TRBJ2-3): GAGVSQSPSNKVTEKGKDVELRCDPISGHTALYWYRQSLGQGLEFLIYFQGNSAPDKSGLPSDRFSAERTGGSVSTLTIQRTQQEDSAVYLCASSPRGVTSGGLTDTQYFGPGTRLTVL.

This clonotype was seen a few times. The V and J genes are TRBV5-1 and TRBJ2-3, with D uncertain. V lost 2 bases, J lost 2 bases, and 6 bases lay in between. This CDR3 is built from 13 residues. Germline V gives CDR1 SGHRS, CDR2 YFSETQ. The DNA of the CDR3 is TGCGCCAGCAGCTTTCCGGCCACAGATACGCAGTATTTT. Translating gives CASSFPATDTQYF.

This clonotype was seen more than once but under ten times. The chain employs TRBV7-2 and TRBJ1-4; 7 nucleotides line up with TRBD1. V shed 5 bases and J 5 bases; nucleotides not matched to a gene: 8. Germline V gene sequence: CDR1 SGHTA, CDR2 FQGNSA. The CDR3 spans 15 residues. The CDR3 nucleotides are TGTGCCAGCAGCCTCGGACAGGCGCCGAATGAAAAACTGTTTTTT. This translates into CASSLGQAPNEKLFF.

This clonotype has only a few counts. This chain connects TRBV11-3 to TRBJ2-7, with D possibly TRBD2 on 5 matching bases. Trimming shortened V by 1 base and J by 2 bases, and 12 bases separated the two germline ends. Looked up from germline, CDR1 is SGHNT and CDR2 is YENEEA. The CDR3 extends over 15 amino acids. The CDR3 spells CASSLGSARTYEQYF. The DNA of the CDR3 is TGTGCCAGCAGCTTAGGTAGCGCACGTACCTACGAGCAGTACTTC.

This chain links TRBV7-2 with TRBJ1-2; D unresolved. Germline V gives CDR1 SGHTA, CDR2 FQGNSA. The CDR3 runs to 14 residues. V shed 0 bases and J shed 4 bases, with 9 bases lying between them. CDR3 nucleotide sequence: TGTGCCAGCAGCTTAGCGGAGAGAGCCTATGGCTACACCTTC. This gives the protein CASSLAERAYGYTF.

This clonotype was picked up a small number of times. The chain recombines TRBV20-1 with TRBJ2-3, with D unresolved. Trimming removed 3 bases at V and 3 bases at J, with 16 bases between. Germline CDR1 reads DFQATT; CDR2 reads SNEGSKA (reference sequence). This CDR3 is 15 amino acids long. In nucleotides, the CDR3 is TGCAGTGCTAGCGCAGGTAGCATTCGGACAGATACGCAGTATTTT. This translates into CSASAGSIRTDTQYF.

J is TRBJ2-2 and V is TRBV5-1, with 11 bases lining up with TRBD2. Germline CDR1 reads SGHRS; CDR2 reads YFSETQ. The CDR3 is 18 residues long. After removal of 0 bases from V and 5 bases from J, the junction contained 9 bases not matched to a gene. CDR3 coding DNA: TGCGCCAGCAGCTTGGGAGGACTAGCGGGCACAACAACCGGGGAGCTGTTTTTT. Its protein is CASSLGGLAGTTTGELFF.

This sequence joins TRBV7-2 and TRBJ1-5, with 7 bases aligning to TRBD1. Germline V lookup: CDR1 SGHTA, CDR2 FQGNSA. With V trimmed by 1 base and J by 7 bases, 10 bases remained unmatched. The CDR3 contains 16 residues. The CDR3 sequence is CASSLERGAGGQPQHF. In DNA, the CDR3 is TGTGCCAGCAGCTTAGAGCGAGGTGCAGGGGGGCAGCCCCAGCATTTT. Looking up the rest from reference TRBV7-2 and TRBJ1-5 gives the full variable domain: GAGVSQSPSNKVTEKGKDVELRCDPISGHTALYWYRQSLGQGLEFLIYFQGNSAPDKSGLPSDRFSAERTGGSVSTLTIQRTQQEDSAVYLCASSLERGAGGQPQHFGDGTRLSIL.